The rows below give T cell receptor beta chains drawn from one sample of a study of blood T cell repertoires in COVID-19. The table came from immunoSEQ multiplex PCR; TCRdb's copy has only in-frame clones and leaves some out. The sample lists 170,000 or so clones, 89% occurring once. The specimen was peripheral blood. These receptors came from a man between 18 and 35 years old who had recovered from COVID-19. Each CDR3 is given with its conserved first and last residue. Each record gives: V gene, D gene, clone size, J gene, CDR3 protein, CDR3 DNA. A D gene is named only where the DNA matches it firmly. The size field is filled for only some rows; it gives once, few, many or a size class.

v_gene: TRBV4-3
d_gene: NA
abundance: NA
j_gene: TRBJ2-3
CDR3aa: CASSQDLTDTQYF
CDR3nt: TGCGCCAGCAGCCAAGACCTAACAGATACGCAGTATTTT

v_gene: TRBV19
d_gene: TRBD1
abundance: NA
j_gene: TRBJ2-2
CDR3aa: CASSRGHGELFF
CDR3nt: TGTGCCAGTAGCAGGGGGCACGGGGAGCTGTTTTTT

v_gene: TRBV19
d_gene: TRBD2
abundance: NA
j_gene: TRBJ2-7
CDR3aa: CASSRFWTSARGEQYF
CDR3nt: TGTGCCAGCTCCCGTTTCTGGACTAGCGCCCGGGGGGAGCAGTACTTC

v_gene: TRBV5-6
d_gene: TRBD1
abundance: NA
j_gene: TRBJ2-7
CDR3aa: CASSSGQGWYQQWVQYF
CDR3nt: TGTGCCAGCAGCTCTGGACAGGGGTGGTACCAGCAGTGGGTGCAGTACTTC

v_gene: TRBV19
d_gene: TRBD1
abundance: NA
j_gene: TRBJ1-2
CDR3aa: CASNQGENGYTF
CDR3nt: TGTGCCAGCAATCAGGGGGAAAATGGCTACACCTTC

v_gene: TRBV5-4
d_gene: NA
abundance: NA
j_gene: TRBJ2-7
CDR3aa: CASSLGLASYEQYF
CDR3nt: TGTGCCAGCAGCTTGGGTTTAGCTTCCTACGAGCAGTACTTC

v_gene: TRBV6-5
d_gene: NA
abundance: NA
j_gene: TRBJ2-7
CDR3aa: CASSYSASVSYEQYF
CDR3nt: TGTGCCAGCAGTTACTCGGCTAGCGTCTCCTACGAGCAGTACTTC

v_gene: TRBV29-1
d_gene: TRBD1
abundance: NA
j_gene: TRBJ2-7
CDR3aa: CSVEGRTGRNEQYF
CDR3nt: TGCAGCGTTGAGGGCAGGACAGGGCGCAACGAGCAGTACTTC

v_gene: TRBV9
d_gene: NA
abundance: NA
j_gene: TRBJ1-3
CDR3aa: CASSRSQLGDTIYF
CDR3nt: TGTGCCAGCAGCCGTAGCCAGTTAGGGGACACCATATATTTT

v_gene: TRBV2
d_gene: NA
abundance: few
j_gene: TRBJ1-3
CDR3aa: CASSERGGDSGNTIYF
CDR3nt: TGTGCCAGCAGTGAAAGGGGCGGTGACTCTGGAAACACCATATATTTT

v_gene: TRBV9
d_gene: NA
abundance: NA
j_gene: TRBJ1-2
CDR3aa: CASSSHPGDYGYTF
CDR3nt: TGTGCCAGCAGCTCTCATCCCGGAGACTATGGCTACACCTTC

v_gene: TRBV10-3
d_gene: TRBD2
abundance: NA
j_gene: TRBJ2-1
CDR3aa: CATGTSVDNEQFF
CDR3nt: TGTGCCACCGGGACTAGCGTAGACAATGAGCAGTTCTTC

v_gene: TRBV14
d_gene: TRBD2
abundance: NA
j_gene: TRBJ2-7
CDR3aa: CASSLRGGSSYEQYF
CDR3nt: TGTGCCAGCAGTCTCCGCGGCGGGAGCTCCTACGAGCAGTACTTC

v_gene: TRBV7-2
d_gene: TRBD2
abundance: NA
j_gene: TRBJ2-1
CDR3aa: CASSLVAGVEEQFF
CDR3nt: TGTGCCAGCAGCTTAGTAGCGGGAGTTGAGGAGCAGTTCTTC

v_gene: TRBV7-2
d_gene: NA
abundance: NA
j_gene: TRBJ1-1
CDR3aa: CASSLVGGPEAFF
CDR3nt: TGTGCCAGCAGCTTAGTGGGGGGACCTGAAGCTTTCTTT

v_gene: TRBV15
d_gene: TRBD2
abundance: NA
j_gene: TRBJ2-7
CDR3aa: CATSRDRGSHTYEQYF
CDR3nt: TGTGCCACCAGCAGAGATCGCGGGAGCCATACCTACGAGCAGTACTTC

v_gene: TRBV18
d_gene: TRBD2
abundance: NA
j_gene: TRBJ2-2
CDR3aa: CASSPLAGAVGELFF
CDR3nt: TGTGCCAGCTCACCACTAGCGGGAGCGGTCGGGGAGCTGTTTTTT

v_gene: TRBV7-9
d_gene: TRBD1
abundance: NA
j_gene: TRBJ1-5
CDR3aa: CASSRDSNNQPQHF
CDR3nt: TGTGCCAGCAGCCGGGACAGTAACAATCAGCCCCAGCATTTT